This TCR beta chain is drawn from a study of T cells in Graves' hyperthyroidism and ophthalmopathy. This CDR3 has 14 residues. The V end lost 3 bases, the J end lost 2 bases, and 8 bases lay between the germline ends. Germline V gene sequence: CDR1 SNHLY, CDR2 FYNNEI. This clonotype was recorded at least ten times. TCR beta CDR3 regions were amplified from RNA. With the HTBI primer set, the TCR CDR3 went through a first round of RT-PCR. TCRdb independently ran MiXCR on the multiplex PCR reads; one entry per CDR3 protein. Of under 450,000 distinct CDR3 sequences listed, about 13% are singletons. Hyperthyroidism, newly diagnosed and lasting under 2 months, affected patients aged 18 to 65. Exclusion criteria comprised uncontrolled infection, other autoimmune disease, pregnancy or lactation. Blood dates from first hyperthyroidism diagnosis, before any ophthalmopathy symptoms.

The receptor was isolated from a man under 40 with Graves' hyperthyroidism that later progressed to Graves' ophthalmopathy. The chain combines TRBV2 with TRBJ1-5, with D hard to call. Sample: blood. The CDR3 nucleotides are TGTGCCAGCAGTGACTCGTCGGGCAATCAGCCCCAGCATTTT. Amino acids: CASSDSSGNQPQHF.